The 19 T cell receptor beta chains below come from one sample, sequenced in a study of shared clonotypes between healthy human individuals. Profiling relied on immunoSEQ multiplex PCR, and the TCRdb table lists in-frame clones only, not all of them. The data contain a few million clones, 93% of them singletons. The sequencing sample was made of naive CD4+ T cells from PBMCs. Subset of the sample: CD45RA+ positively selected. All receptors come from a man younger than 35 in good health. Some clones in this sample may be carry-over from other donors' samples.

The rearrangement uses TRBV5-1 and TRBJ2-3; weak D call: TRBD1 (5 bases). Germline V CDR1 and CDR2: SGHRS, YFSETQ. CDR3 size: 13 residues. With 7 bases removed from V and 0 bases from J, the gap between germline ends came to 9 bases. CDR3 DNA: TGCGCCAGCGACAGCACTAGCACAGATACGCAGTATTTT. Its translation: CASDSTSTDTQYF.

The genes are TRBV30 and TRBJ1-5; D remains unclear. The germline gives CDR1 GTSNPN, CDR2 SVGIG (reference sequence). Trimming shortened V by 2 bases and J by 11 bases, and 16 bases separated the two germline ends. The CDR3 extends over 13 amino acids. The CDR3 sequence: CAWSKRVGQTQHF. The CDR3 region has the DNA TGTGCCTGGAGTAAAAGAGTTGGGCAGACCCAGCATTTT.

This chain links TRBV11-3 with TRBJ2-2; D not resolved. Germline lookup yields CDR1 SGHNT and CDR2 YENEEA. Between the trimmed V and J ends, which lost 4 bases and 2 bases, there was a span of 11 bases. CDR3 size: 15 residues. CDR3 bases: TGTGCCAGCAGCTCCAACAGAGGAAACACCGGGGAGCTGTTTTTT. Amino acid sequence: CASSSNRGNTGELFF.

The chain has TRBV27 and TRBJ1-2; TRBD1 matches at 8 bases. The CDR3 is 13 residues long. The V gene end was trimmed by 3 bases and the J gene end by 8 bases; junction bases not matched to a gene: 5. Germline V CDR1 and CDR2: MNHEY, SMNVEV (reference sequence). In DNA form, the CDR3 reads TGTGCCAGCAGTTTCCGGACAGGGACCGGCTACACCTTC. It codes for CASSFRTGTGYTF.

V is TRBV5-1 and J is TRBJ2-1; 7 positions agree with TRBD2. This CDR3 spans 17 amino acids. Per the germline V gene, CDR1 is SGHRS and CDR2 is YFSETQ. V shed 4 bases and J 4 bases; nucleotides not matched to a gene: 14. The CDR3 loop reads CASSPSIAGGVYNEQFF. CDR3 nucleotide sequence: TGCGCCAGCAGCCCCTCCATAGCGGGCGGGGTTTACAATGAGCAGTTCTTC.

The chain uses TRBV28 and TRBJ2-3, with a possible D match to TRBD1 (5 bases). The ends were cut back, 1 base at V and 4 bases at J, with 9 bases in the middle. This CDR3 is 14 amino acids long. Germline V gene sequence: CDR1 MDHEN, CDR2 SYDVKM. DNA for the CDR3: TGTGCCAGCAGTTTATTCAGGGTCGCAGATACGCAGTATTTT. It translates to CASSLFRVADTQYF. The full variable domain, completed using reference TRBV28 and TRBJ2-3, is DVKVTQSSRYLVKRTGEKVFLECVQDMDHENMFWYRQDPGLGLRLIYFSYDVKMKEKGDIPEGYSVSREKKERFSLILESASTNQTSMYLCASSLFRVADTQYFGPGTRLTVL.

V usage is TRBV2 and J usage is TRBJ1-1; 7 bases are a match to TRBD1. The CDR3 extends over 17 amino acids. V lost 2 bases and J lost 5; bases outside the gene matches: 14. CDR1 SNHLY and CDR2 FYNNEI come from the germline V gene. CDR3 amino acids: CASSERGRGRGWTEAFF. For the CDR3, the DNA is TGTGCCAGCAGTGAAAGAGGAAGGGGCAGGGGGTGGACTGAAGCTTTCTTT.

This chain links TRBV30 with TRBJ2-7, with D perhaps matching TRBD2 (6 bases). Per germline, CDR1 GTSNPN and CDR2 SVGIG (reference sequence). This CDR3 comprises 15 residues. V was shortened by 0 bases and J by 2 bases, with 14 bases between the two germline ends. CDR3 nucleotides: TGTGCCTGGAGTGTGGGAGGCTATCTTCCCTACGAGCAGTACTTC. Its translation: CAWSVGGYLPYEQYF.

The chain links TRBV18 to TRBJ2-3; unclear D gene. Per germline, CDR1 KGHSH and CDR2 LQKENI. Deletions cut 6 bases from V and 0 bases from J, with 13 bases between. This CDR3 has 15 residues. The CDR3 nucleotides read TGTGCCAGCTCGCCAACATCGCTTAGCACAGATACGCAGTATTTT. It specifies CASSPTSLSTDTQYF.

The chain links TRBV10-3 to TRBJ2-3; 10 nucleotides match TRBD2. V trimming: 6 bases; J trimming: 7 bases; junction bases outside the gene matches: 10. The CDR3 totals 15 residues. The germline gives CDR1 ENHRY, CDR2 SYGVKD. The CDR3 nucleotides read TGTGCCATCAGCGAGCTAGCGGGAGAATTGCATACGCAGTATTTT. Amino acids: CAISELAGELHTQYF.

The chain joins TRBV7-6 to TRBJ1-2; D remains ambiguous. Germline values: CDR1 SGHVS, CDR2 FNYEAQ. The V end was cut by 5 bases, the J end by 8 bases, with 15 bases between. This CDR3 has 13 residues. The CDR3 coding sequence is TGTGCCAGCAGCCCGATGGAGGTCGGAGGCTACACCTTC. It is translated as CASSPMEVGGYTF.

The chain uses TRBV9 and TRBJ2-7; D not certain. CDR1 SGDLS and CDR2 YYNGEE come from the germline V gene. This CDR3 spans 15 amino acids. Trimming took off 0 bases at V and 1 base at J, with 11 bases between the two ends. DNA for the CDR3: TGTGCCAGCAGCGTAGGTTTGGATCCGTCCTACGAGCAGTACTTC. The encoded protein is CASSVGLDPSYEQYF.

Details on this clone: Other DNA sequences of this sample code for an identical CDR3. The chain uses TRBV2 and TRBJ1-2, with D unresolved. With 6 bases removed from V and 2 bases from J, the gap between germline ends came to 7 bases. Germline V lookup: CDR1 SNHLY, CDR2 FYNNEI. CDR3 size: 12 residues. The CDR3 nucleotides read TGTGCCAGCAGCGGGGTCAACTATGGCTACACCTTC. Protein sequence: CASSGVNYGYTF.

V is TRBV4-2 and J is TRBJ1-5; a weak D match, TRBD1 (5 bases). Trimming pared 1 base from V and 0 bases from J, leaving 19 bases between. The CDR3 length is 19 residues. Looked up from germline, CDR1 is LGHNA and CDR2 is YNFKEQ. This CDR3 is CASSQVLTGPGYSNQPQHF. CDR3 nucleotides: TGTGCCAGCAGCCAAGTTCTCACAGGACCCGGTTATAGCAATCAGCCCCAGCATTTT.

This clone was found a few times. The CDR3 coding sequence is TGTGCCAGCAGTTACTCGAGGGTTAGCTCCTACAATGAGCAGTTCTTC. This gives the protein CASSYSRVSSYNEQFF. The rearrangement uses TRBV6-5 and TRBJ2-1; tentatively, D is TRBD2 (5 bases). CDR3 size: 16 residues. The V gene's germline CDR1 is MNHEY and CDR2 SVGAGI. The V gene lost 0 bases and the J gene lost 0 bases, with 9 bases spanning the gap.

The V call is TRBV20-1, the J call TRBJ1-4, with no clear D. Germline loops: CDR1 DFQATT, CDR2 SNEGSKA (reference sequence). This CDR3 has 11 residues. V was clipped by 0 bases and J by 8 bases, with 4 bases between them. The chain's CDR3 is CSARDREKLFF. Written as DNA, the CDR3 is TGCAGTGCTAGAGATCGGGAAAAACTGTTTTTT.

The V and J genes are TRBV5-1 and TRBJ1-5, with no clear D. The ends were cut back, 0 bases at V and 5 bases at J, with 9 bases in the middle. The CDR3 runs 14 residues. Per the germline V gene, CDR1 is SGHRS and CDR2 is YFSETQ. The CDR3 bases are TGCGCCAGCAGCTTGGGGGCGGGTTATCAGCCCCAGCATTTT. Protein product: CASSLGAGYQPQHF.

The CDR3 region is CSVENLAGDEQYF. The CDR3 DNA sequence: TGCAGCGTTGAAAACCTAGCGGGAGATGAGCAGTACTTC. J is TRBJ2-7 and V is TRBV29-1; TRBD2 matches 10 bases. CDR3 length equals 13 residues. The V segment lost 2 bases and the J segment 7 bases; nucleotides outside the gene matches: 5. Germline-derived CDR1 and CDR2 are SQVTM and ANQGSEA.

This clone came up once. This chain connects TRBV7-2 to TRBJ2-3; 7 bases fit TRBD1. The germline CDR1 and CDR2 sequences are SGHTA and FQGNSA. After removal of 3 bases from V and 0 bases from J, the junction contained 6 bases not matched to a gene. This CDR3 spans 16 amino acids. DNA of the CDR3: TGTGCCAGCAGCTTGGGACAGTCAGCTAGCACAGATACGCAGTATTTT. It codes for CASSLGQSASTDTQYF.